Detailed here is one T cell receptor (beta chain). These data belong to a study of T cell changes during pregnancy in multiple sclerosis. Assay used: immunoSEQ multiplex PCR; TCRdb lists only in-frame clones, some missing. The sample gives 60,000 to 70,000 clones, roughly 91% of which show up once; about 2.2% is in the top ten. Looked up from germline, CDR1 is SGHTA and CDR2 is FQGTGA. J gave up 2 bases and V 5 bases, and 4 bases lay outside the gene matches. The CDR3 extends over 17 amino acids. Sequencing used peripheral blood, obtained in the third trimester of pregnancy. This sequence was found in a female donor in good health, enrolled as a control in a pregnancy study. The chain uses TRBV7-3 and TRBJ2-1; 15 bases are shared with TRBD2. CDR3 DNA: TGTGCCAGCAGCCCCCGGACTAGCGGGGGGGCCTACAATGAGCAGTTCTTC. It yields the protein CASSPRTSGGAYNEQFF. The whole variable domain, filled in from reference TRBV7-3 and TRBJ2-1, reads GAGVSQTPSNKVTEKGKYVELRCDPISGHTALYWYRQSLGQGPEFLIYFQGTGAADDSGLPNDRFFAVRPEGSVSTLKIQRTERGDSAVYLCASSPRTSGGAYNEQFFGPGTRLTVL.